This TCR beta chain emerged from a study of T cells in Graves' hyperthyroidism and ophthalmopathy. From RNA transcripts, TCR beta CDR3 regions were amplified. The primer set for the first-round RT-PCR of the TCR CDR3 was HTBI. In TCRdb, the multiplex PCR reads were re-called with MiXCR into one record per CDR3 protein. The sample records almost 350,000 distinct CDR3 sequences, 15% to 20% being singletons. This CDR3 is built from 13 residues. CDR1 is MDHEN, CDR2 SYDVKM, per germline. The V gene lost 8 bases and the J gene lost 5 bases, with 13 bases spanning the gap. This clonotype was observed many times.

This receptor was taken from a woman in her thirties or forties with Graves' ophthalmopathy. The sequencing sample was made of blood. This chain links TRBV28 with TRBJ1-5; D unresolved. The CDR3 is CASEASVYQPQHF. The CDR3 DNA reads as TGTGCCAGCGAGGCCAGCGTCTATCAGCCCCAGCATTTT.